This is a list of T cell receptor beta chains from one sample in a study of blood T cell repertoires in COVID-19. The assay was immunoSEQ multiplex PCR, and TCRdb's table has in-frame clones only and misses some. The sample carries 200,000 to 250,000 clones, roughly 85% recorded once. Source material: peripheral blood. The receptor source for this set is a middle-aged man with COVID-19, enrolled during active disease. The CDR3 runs from the conserved cysteine through the conserved F or W. D genes are given only for firm matches. Clone size is given for some rows only: seen once, a few or many times, or a class if the clone is expanded.

j_call: TRBJ2-3; clone_size: .; d_call: TRBD1; v_call: TRBV28; cdr3_nt: TGTGCCAGCAGTTTAGGGACAGGTTACACAGATACGCAGTATTTT; cdr3_aa: CASSLGTGYTDTQYF
j_call: TRBJ1-3; clone_size: .; d_call: .; v_call: TRBV5-1; cdr3_nt: TGCGCCAGCAGAGAAGGGGGCTCTGGAAACACCATATATTTT; cdr3_aa: CASREGGSGNTIYF
j_call: TRBJ2-4; clone_size: few; d_call: .; v_call: TRBV10-1; cdr3_nt: TGCGCCAGCAGTGAGTTTTTTTATCAGTCAGCCAAAAACATTCAGTACTTC; cdr3_aa: CASSEFFYQSAKNIQYF
j_call: TRBJ1-3; clone_size: .; d_call: .; v_call: TRBV7-6; cdr3_nt: TGTGCCAGCAGCTTAGGGACAGTTCTATCATCGTCTGGAAACACCATATATTTT; cdr3_aa: CASSLGTVLSSSGNTIYF
j_call: TRBJ2-3; clone_size: .; d_call: TRBD2; v_call: TRBV30; cdr3_nt: TGTGCCTGGAGTCCGCCCGGGCGGGGGGGCCGAGTTACGCAGTATTTT; cdr3_aa: CAWSPPGRGGRVTQYF
j_call: TRBJ1-1; clone_size: .; d_call: .; v_call: TRBV7-3; cdr3_nt: TGTGCCAGCAGCAAACAGGGGAACACTGAAGCTTTCTTT; cdr3_aa: CASSKQGNTEAFF
j_call: TRBJ2-5; clone_size: .; d_call: TRBD1; v_call: TRBV4-2; cdr3_nt: TGTGCCAGCAGCCCCCGGACAGGGCCTCAGGAGACCCAGTACTTC; cdr3_aa: CASSPRTGPQETQYF
j_call: TRBJ2-2; clone_size: .; d_call: TRBD1; v_call: TRBV5-1; cdr3_nt: TGCGCCAGCAGCACTGGACAGGGGGACACCGGGGAGCTGTTTTTT; cdr3_aa: CASSTGQGDTGELFF
j_call: TRBJ2-1; clone_size: .; d_call: TRBD2; v_call: TRBV6-4; cdr3_nt: TGTGCCAGCAGTCAGACTAGCGGGGGGGCTGGTGAGCAGTTCTTC; cdr3_aa: CASSQTSGGAGEQFF
j_call: TRBJ1-2; clone_size: .; d_call: .; v_call: TRBV6-5; cdr3_nt: TGTGCCAGCAACCCTACGGGGGGCGCCGGCTACACCTTC; cdr3_aa: CASNPTGGAGYTF
j_call: TRBJ1-1; clone_size: .; d_call: .; v_call: TRBV29-1; cdr3_nt: TGCAGCGTTGGGGGCAGTTTGGGAACTGAAGCTTTCTTT; cdr3_aa: CSVGGSLGTEAFF